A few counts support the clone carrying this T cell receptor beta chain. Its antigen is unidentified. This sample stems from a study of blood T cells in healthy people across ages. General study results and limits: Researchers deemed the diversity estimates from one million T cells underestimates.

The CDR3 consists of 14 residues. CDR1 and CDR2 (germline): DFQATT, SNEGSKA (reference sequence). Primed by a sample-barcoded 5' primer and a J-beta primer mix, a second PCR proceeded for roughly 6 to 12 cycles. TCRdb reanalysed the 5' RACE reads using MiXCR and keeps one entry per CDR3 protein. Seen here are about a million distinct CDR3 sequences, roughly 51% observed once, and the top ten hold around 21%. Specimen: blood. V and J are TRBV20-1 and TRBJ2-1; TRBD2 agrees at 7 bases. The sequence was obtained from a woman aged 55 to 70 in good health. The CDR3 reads CSPDVGLADNEQFF. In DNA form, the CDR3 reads TGCAGCCCAGACGTGGGGCTAGCGGACAATGAGCAGTTCTTC.